This TCR beta chain was observed in a study of identical twins. Findings and caveats of the study: Fewer insertions characterized abundant cord blood beta clonotypes, whereas memory repertoires showed none. Out-of-frame alpha sequences shared by twins showed excess low generation probability.

This clonotype has only a few counts. The antigen is unknown. Template switching introduced a universal primer site, and the cDNA bore unique molecular identifiers. TCRdb used MiXCR to reprocess the 5' RACE reads, holding one entry per CDR3 protein. The table records about 220,000 distinct CDR3 sequences, approximately 7.8% of them present only once. V lost 0 bases and J lost 5; bases outside the gene matches: 4. CDR1 is SGHTS and CDR2 is YDEGEE in the germline V gene. The CDR3 contains 14 residues. Another study also made use of these data, one on yellow fever vaccine responses in identical twins.

The sample taken for sequencing was CD8+ T cells sorted from blood. The J gene is TRBJ2-5, the V gene TRBV5-8; 7 bases line up with TRBD1. The receptor comes from a woman under 30 in good health. The DNA of the CDR3 is TGTGCCAGCAGCTTGGGACAGGGAATGGAGACCCAGTACTTC. Translating gives CASSLGQGMETQYF.